The 2 T cell receptor beta chains in this list originate from one sample, sequenced in a study of cytomegalovirus exposure and HLA in healthy donors. 13 Jbeta primers and 60 Vbeta primers were used for the PCR. The protocol was immunoSEQ multiplex PCR, while the TCRdb copy is restricted to in-frame clones and leaves out a portion. In the table there are about 200,000 clones, roughly 80% of which are singletons. Sequencing was carried out using PBMCs. These TCRs come from a man aged 25 to 40 in good health and CMV-seronegative.

V and J are TRBV29-1 and TRBJ1-3; a possible D gene is TRBD1 (6 bases). Germline V gives CDR1 SQVTM, CDR2 ANQGSEA. The CDR3 consists of 14 residues. V gave up 5 bases and J gave up 0 bases, with 11 bases separating them. The CDR3: CSVLDRPSGNTIYF. The CDR3 DNA is TGCAGCGTTCTCGACAGGCCCTCTGGAAACACCATATATTTT.

The chain carries TRBV21-1 and TRBJ2-5; TRBD2 is the table's D call, not checked against the DNA. TRBV21-1 is termed a pseudogene. The CDR3 loop spans 12 amino acids. DNA of the CDR3: TGTGCCAGCAGCAAAGGTGAGGAGACCCAGTACTTC. The encoded protein is CASSKGEETQYF.